One sample yielded the 25 T cell receptor beta chains listed below, sequenced in a study of identical twins. Each CDR3 protein gets one entry after TCRdb re-called the 5' RACE reads with MiXCR. The data hold fewer than 550,000 distinct CDR3 sequences, with 12% to 15% observed a single time. The same data also contributed to another study, on yellow fever vaccine responses in identical twins.

Sequenced material: CD4+ T cells sorted from blood. The origin of the receptors is a woman between 18 and 29 years old in good health.

This chain uses TRBV24-1 with TRBJ2-6; D may be TRBD1 (6 bases). The CDR3 covers 16 residues. With 4 bases removed from V and 2 bases from J, the gap between germline ends came to 11 bases. The germline V gene encodes CDR1 KGHDR and CDR2 SFDVKD. The CDR3 region is CATSETGIPGANVLTF. CDR3 in DNA: TGTGCCACCAGTGAAACAGGGATCCCTGGGGCCAACGTCCTGACTTTC.

The rearrangement joins TRBV7-9 to TRBJ2-2, with no clear D. The CDR3 is 16 amino acids. Germline CDR1 SEHNR, CDR2 FQNEAQ (reference sequence). The V end lost 3 bases, the J end lost 6 bases, and 17 bases lay between the germline ends. CDR3 amino acids: CASSLFSRGVSGELFF. CDR3 in DNA: TGTGCCAGCAGCTTGTTCTCTCGAGGAGTTTCCGGGGAGCTGTTTTTT.

The rearrangement links TRBV14 to TRBJ2-1; TRBD2 aligns across 12 bases. This CDR3 region has 15 residues. Germline loops: CDR1 SGHDN, CDR2 FVKESK. The V and J ends lost 1 base and 9 bases, in that order; junction bases with no gene match: 4. The CDR3 loop is CASSQVGLAGIEQFF. DNA for the CDR3: TGTGCCAGCAGCCAAGTTGGACTAGCGGGAATTGAGCAGTTCTTC.

This clonotype has a handful of counts. The chain has TRBV6-1 and TRBJ1-4, with D tentatively TRBD1 (5 bases). Trimming removed 7 bases at V and 8 bases at J, with 14 bases between. Germline loops: CDR1 MNHNS, CDR2 SASEGT. The CDR3 is made up of 13 amino acids. DNA for the CDR3: TGTGCCAGCACCGCGGGGCTTGGGGAAAAACTGTTTTTT. Translating it yields CASTAGLGEKLFF.

In this sample, this clonotype turned up a few times. The chain joins TRBV3-1 to TRBJ2-5; D gene ambiguous. Germline CDR1 reads LGHDT; CDR2 reads YNNKEL (reference sequence). V was clipped by 2 bases and J by 3 bases, with 4 bases between them. The CDR3 totals 12 residues. CDR3 in amino acids: CASSQLKETQYF. DNA of the CDR3: TGTGCCAGCAGCCAACTAAAAGAGACCCAGTACTTC.

This clonotype was counted only a few times. The chain employs TRBV21-1 and TRBJ2-2; the D call of TRBD2 is as the table states it, not checked on the DNA. TRBV21-1 is recorded as a pseudogene. The CDR3 consists of 18 residues. CDR3 sequence: CASSKALVAVIDTGELFF. CDR3 sequence (DNA): TGTGCCAGCAGCAAAGCGCTCGTAGCGGTCATTGATACCGGGGAGCTGTTTTTT.

The chain recombines TRBV18 with TRBJ2-7; possibly TRBD1 or TRBD2 for D (5 bases each). With 2 bases removed from V and 1 base from J, the gap between germline ends came to 12 bases. The CDR3 has 15 amino acids. Germline V gene data show CDR1 as KGHSH and CDR2 as LQKENI. The CDR3 spells CASSPEPGPSYEQYV. In DNA form, the CDR3 reads TGTGCCAGCTCACCAGAGCCGGGGCCGTCCTACGAGCAGTACGTC.

This clonotype showed up many times. This chain links TRBV12-3 or TRBV12-4 with TRBJ1-3; a possible D gene is TRBD1 (5 bases). The CDR3 extends over 15 amino acids. Trimming pared 2 bases from V and 0 bases from J, leaving 8 bases between. The CDR3 nucleotides read TGTGCCAGCAGTTTACAGGGATACTCTGGAAACACCATATATTTT. Translated, it gives CASSLQGYSGNTIYF.

The chain is built from TRBV2 and TRBJ2-6; D is undetermined. Trimming left V 6 bases short and J 0 bases short, with 9 bases between. The CDR3 spans 15 residues. Germline CDR1 reads SNHLY; CDR2 reads FYNNEI. In DNA, the CDR3 is TGTGCCAGCAGGCAACGGCACTCTGGGGCCAACGTCCTGACTTTC. This translates into CASRQRHSGANVLTF. The full variable domain, completed using reference TRBV2 and TRBJ2-6, is EPEVTQTPSHQVTQMGQEVILRCVPISNHLYFYWYRQILGQKVEFLVSFYNNEISEKSEIFDDQFSVERPDGSNFTLKIRSTKLEDSAMYFCASRQRHSGANVLTFGAGSRLTVL.

CDR3 sequence reads: CASSQGDRDSGELFF. CDR3 nucleotide sequence: TGCGCCAGCAGCCAAGGGGACAGGGATTCCGGGGAGCTGTTTTTT. The rearrangement links TRBV4-1 to TRBJ2-2, with TRBD1 identical over 9 bases. CDR1 MGHRA and CDR2 YSYEKL come from the germline V gene. This CDR3 has 15 amino acids. V shed 1 base and J 6 bases; nucleotides not matched to a gene: 3.

This clonotype was recorded a few times. The chain employs TRBV6-1 and TRBJ2-1; 10 positions agree with TRBD2. V was clipped by 6 bases and J by 7 bases; unmatched bases: 6. CDR3 size: 14 residues. Germline V CDR1 and CDR2: MNHNS, SASEGT. DNA of the CDR3: TGTGCCAGCAGCCGAGCGGGAGGGATAAATGAGCAGTTCTTC. Translating gives CASSRAGGINEQFF.

This clonotype was found a few times. This rearrangement joins TRBV5-5 to TRBJ2-7; the D call may be TRBD1 or TRBD2 (6 bases each). The germline V gene encodes CDR1 SGHKS and CDR2 YYEKEE (reference sequence). The CDR3 sequence is 16 residues long. Trimming stripped 5 bases from V and 0 bases from J, with 18 bases between. The CDR3 coding sequence is TGTGCCAGCAGGAGGGAGGACAGTAGGAGCTCCTACGAGCAGTACTTC. Its translation is CASRREDSRSSYEQYF.

This chain connects TRBV2 to TRBJ1-6; TRBD1 matches at 8 bases. Germline CDR1 and CDR2: SNHLY and FYNNEI. CDR3 length: 15 residues. J lost 2 bases, V lost 6 bases, and 3 bases had no gene match. This CDR3 is CASRATGAYNSPLHF. The CDR3 DNA reads TGTGCCAGCAGGGCGACAGGGGCCTATAATTCACCCCTCCACTTT.

This sequence joins TRBV29-1 and TRBJ2-7; 9 bases are a match to TRBD1. CDR1 is SQVTM, CDR2 ANQGSEA, per germline. The CDR3 contains 14 residues. Trimming at V came to 4 bases and at J to 4 bases, leaving 8 bases not matched to a gene. The CDR3 is CSVVGQGRWYEQYF. CDR3 sequence (DNA): TGCAGCGTTGTTGGACAGGGGAGATGGTACGAGCAGTACTTC.

The chain joins TRBV12-3 or TRBV12-4 to TRBJ1-2; a possible D gene is TRBD1 (6 bases). The CDR3 length is 13 residues. The V end was cut by 10 bases, the J end by 4 bases, with 16 bases between. The CDR3 region has the DNA TGTGCCACACAGGGAGGTATCGGCTATGGCTACACCTTC. Residues: CATQGGIGYGYTF.

The CDR3 DNA reads as TGTGCCAGCAGTTTACGCCCCAGGACTTACGCCTACAATGAGCAGTTCTTC. The encoded protein is CASSLRPRTYAYNEQFF. The genes are TRBV12-3 or TRBV12-4 and TRBJ2-1; the D gene is possibly TRBD2 (5 bases). Trimming took 2 bases from V and 2 from J, leaving 16 bases between them. The CDR3 is 17 residues long.

The V and J genes are TRBV6-2 or TRBV6-3 and TRBJ2-2, with 12 bases aligning to TRBD2. Trimming cost V 4 bases and J 6 bases; bases outside gene matches: 6. There are 16 residues in the CDR3. The germline V gene has CDR1 MNHEY and CDR2 SVGEGT. The CDR3 DNA follows: TGTGCCAGCAGTTTTCCTAGCGGGAGGGCCCCCGGGGAGCTGTTTTTT. It is translated as CASSFPSGRAPGELFF.

This clonotype was counted between two and nine times. The chain employs TRBV11-2 and TRBJ2-7; 8 bases align to TRBD1. The CDR3 spans 16 residues. Per germline, CDR1 SGHAT and CDR2 FQNNGV. The V segment lost 4 bases and the J segment 4 bases; nucleotides outside the gene matches: 12. This CDR3 is CASSSDRGVLSYEQYV. In nucleotides, the CDR3 is TGTGCCAGCAGCTCAGACAGGGGCGTCCTCTCTTACGAGCAGTACGTC.

This clonotype appeared many times. The rearrangement links TRBV12-3 or TRBV12-4 to TRBJ2-1; D is ambiguous. The CDR3 contains 12 residues. Trimming stripped 4 bases from V and 9 bases from J, with 10 bases between. CDR3 nucleotides: TGTGCCAGCAGTTGGTTGGCGTCTGAGCAGTTCTTC. Amino acids: CASSWLASEQFF.

The rearrangement uses TRBV29-1 and TRBJ2-6; D uncertain. Per the germline V gene, CDR1 is SQVTM and CDR2 is ANQGSEA. Trimming shortened V by 5 bases and J by 0 bases, and 8 bases separated the two germline ends. This CDR3 spans 14 amino acids. The DNA for the CDR3 is TGCAGCGTTTCACAAGTCTCTGGGGCCAACGTCCTGACTTTC. It encodes CSVSQVSGANVLTF.

This rearrangement joins TRBV11-3 to TRBJ2-1; 9 nucleotides align to TRBD2. In germline, CDR1 is SGHNT, CDR2 YENEEA. This CDR3 is 17 amino acids long. V was clipped by 4 bases and J by 1 base; unmatched bases: 8. The CDR3 protein is CASSSQLAGISYNEQFF. Written as DNA, the CDR3 is TGTGCCAGCAGCTCTCAGCTAGCGGGAATTTCCTACAATGAGCAGTTCTTC.

This clonotype was seen many times. The J gene is TRBJ1-1, the V gene TRBV12-3 or TRBV12-4; D uncertain. V lost 3 bases, J lost 5 bases, and 16 bases lay in between. The CDR3 is made up of 15 amino acids. This chain's CDR3 is CASSFSDPAGTEAFF. The DNA of the CDR3 is TGTGCCAGCAGTTTCTCGGACCCAGCCGGGACTGAAGCTTTCTTT.

CDR3 loop: CASSENSPGELFF. CDR3 sequence (DNA): TGTGCCAGCAGTGAAAATAGCCCCGGGGAGCTGTTTTTT. This chain links TRBV2 with TRBJ2-2; no definite D call. The germline V gene encodes CDR1 SNHLY and CDR2 FYNNEI. The CDR3 consists of 13 residues. V lost 2 bases, J lost 6 bases, and 7 bases lay in between.

The CDR3 spells CASSYRDRDYNEQFF. The CDR3 nucleotides are TGCGCCAGCAGCTACCGGGACAGAGATTACAATGAGCAGTTCTTC. The rearrangement joins TRBV5-1 to TRBJ2-1; 7 bases line up with TRBD1. Trimming took 3 bases from V and 4 from J; bases not matched to a gene: 7. CDR1 is SGHRS, CDR2 YFSETQ, per germline. This CDR3 has 15 residues.

With respect to this clonotype: The junction shows a germline mismatch at one end, possibly a read error. V and J are TRBV18 and TRBJ2-6, with 7 positions matching TRBD1. Germline values: CDR1 KGHSH, CDR2 LQKENI. This CDR3 is 19 amino acids long. CDR3: CASSPIRDSGYSGANVLTF. The CDR3 DNA sequence: TGTGCCAGCTCACCGATCCGGGACAGCGGCTACTCTGGGGCCAACGTCCTTACTTTC.